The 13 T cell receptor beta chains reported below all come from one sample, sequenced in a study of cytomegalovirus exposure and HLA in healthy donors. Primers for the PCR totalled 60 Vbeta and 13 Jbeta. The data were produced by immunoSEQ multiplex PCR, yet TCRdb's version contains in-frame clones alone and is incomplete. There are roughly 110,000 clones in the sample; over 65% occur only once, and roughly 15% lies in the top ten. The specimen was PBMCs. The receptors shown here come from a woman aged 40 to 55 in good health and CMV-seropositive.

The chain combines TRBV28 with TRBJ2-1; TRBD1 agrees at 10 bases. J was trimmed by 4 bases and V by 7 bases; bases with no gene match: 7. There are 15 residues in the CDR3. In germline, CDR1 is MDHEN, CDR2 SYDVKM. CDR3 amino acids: CASTIRTGGYNEQFF. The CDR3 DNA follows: TGTGCCAGCACTATACGGACAGGGGGGTACAATGAGCAGTTCTTC. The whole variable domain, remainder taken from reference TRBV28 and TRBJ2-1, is DVKVTQSSRYLVKRTGEKVFLECVQDMDHENMFWYRQDPGLGLRLIYFSYDVKMKEKGDIPEGYSVSREKKERFSLILESASTNQTSMYLCASTIRTGGYNEQFFGPGTRLTVL.

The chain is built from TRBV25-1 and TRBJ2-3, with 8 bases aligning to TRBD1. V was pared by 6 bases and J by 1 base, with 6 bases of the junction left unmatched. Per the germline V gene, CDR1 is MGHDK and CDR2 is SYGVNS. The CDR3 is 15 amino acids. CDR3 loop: CASSSTGGGTDTQYF. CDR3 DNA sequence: TGTGCCAGCAGCTCCACAGGGGGAGGCACAGATACGCAGTATTTT.

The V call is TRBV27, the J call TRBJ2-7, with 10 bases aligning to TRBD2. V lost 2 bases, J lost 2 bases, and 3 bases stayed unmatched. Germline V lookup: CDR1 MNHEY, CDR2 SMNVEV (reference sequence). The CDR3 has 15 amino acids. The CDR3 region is CASSLRAGGPYEQYF. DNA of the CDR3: TGTGCCAGCAGTTTAAGAGCGGGGGGGCCCTACGAGCAGTACTTC.

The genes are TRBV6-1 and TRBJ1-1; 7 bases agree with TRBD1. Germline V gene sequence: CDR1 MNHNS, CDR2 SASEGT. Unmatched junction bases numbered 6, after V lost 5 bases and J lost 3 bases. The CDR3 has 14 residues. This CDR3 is CASSRGQSDTEAFF. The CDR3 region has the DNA TGTGCCAGCAGTAGGGGACAGTCTGACACTGAAGCTTTCTTT.

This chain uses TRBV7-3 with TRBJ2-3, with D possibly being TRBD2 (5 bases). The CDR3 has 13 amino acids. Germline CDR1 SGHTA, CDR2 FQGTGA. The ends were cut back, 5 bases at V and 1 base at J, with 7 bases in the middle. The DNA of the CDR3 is TGTGCCAGCAGCGCCGGGGGCACAGATACGCAGTATTTT. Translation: CASSAGGTDTQYF.

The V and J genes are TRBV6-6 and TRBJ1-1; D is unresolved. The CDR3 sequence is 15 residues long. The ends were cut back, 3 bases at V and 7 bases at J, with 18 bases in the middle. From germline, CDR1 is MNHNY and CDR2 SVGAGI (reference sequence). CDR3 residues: CASSYPRGGWDEAFF. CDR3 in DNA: TGTGCCAGCAGTTATCCCCGGGGAGGGTGGGATGAAGCTTTCTTT.

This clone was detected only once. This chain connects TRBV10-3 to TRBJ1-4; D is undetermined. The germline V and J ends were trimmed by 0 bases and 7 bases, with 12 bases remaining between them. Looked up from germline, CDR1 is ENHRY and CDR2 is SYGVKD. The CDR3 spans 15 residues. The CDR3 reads CAISESGGFGEKLFF. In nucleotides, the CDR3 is TGTGCCATCAGTGAGTCTGGAGGCTTTGGTGAAAAACTGTTTTTT.

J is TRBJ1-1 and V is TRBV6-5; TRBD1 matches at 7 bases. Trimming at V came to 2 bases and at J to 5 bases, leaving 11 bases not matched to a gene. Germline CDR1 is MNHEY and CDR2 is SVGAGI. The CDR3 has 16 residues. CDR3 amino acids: CASSYLGGAVRTEAFF. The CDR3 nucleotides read TGTGCCAGCAGTTACCTAGGGGGCGCGGTTCGGACTGAAGCTTTCTTT.

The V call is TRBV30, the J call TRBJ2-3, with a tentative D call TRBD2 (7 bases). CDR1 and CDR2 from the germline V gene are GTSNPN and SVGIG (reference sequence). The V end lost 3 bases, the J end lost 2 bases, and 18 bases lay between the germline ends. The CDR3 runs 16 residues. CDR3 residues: CAWSLSGRGPTDTQYF. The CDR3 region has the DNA TGTGCCTGGAGCCTCTCTGGGCGGGGGCCCACAGATACGCAGTATTTT.

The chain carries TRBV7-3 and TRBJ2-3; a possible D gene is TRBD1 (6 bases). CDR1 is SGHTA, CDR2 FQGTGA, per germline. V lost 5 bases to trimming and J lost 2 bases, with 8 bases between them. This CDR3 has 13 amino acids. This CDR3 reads CASSRQVTDTQYF. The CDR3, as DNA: TGTGCCAGCAGCCGACAGGTCACAGATACGCAGTATTTT.

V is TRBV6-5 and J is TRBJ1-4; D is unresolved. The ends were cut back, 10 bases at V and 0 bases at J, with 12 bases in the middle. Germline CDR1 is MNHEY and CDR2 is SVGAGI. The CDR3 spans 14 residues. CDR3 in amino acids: CATRREATNEKLFF. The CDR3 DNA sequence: TGTGCCACCCGACGGGAAGCAACTAATGAAAAACTGTTTTTT.

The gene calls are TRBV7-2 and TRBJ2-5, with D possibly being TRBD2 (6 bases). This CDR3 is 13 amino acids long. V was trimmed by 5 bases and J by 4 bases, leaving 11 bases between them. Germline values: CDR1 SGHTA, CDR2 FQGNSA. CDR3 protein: CASSGGAGETQYF. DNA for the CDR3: TGTGCCAGCAGCGGCGGAGCGGGAGAGACCCAGTACTTC.

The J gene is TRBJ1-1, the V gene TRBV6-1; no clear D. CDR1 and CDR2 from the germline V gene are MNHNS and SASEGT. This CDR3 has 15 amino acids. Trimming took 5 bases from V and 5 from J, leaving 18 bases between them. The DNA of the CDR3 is TGTGCCAGCAGTTCCCCCGGCCACGGGATAACTGAAGCTTTCTTT. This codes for CASSSPGHGITEAFF.